This record looks at one TCR beta chain sequence and its context. TCRdb reanalysed the 5' RACE reads using MiXCR and keeps one entry per CDR3 protein. The table has fewer than 900,000 distinct CDR3 sequences, over 15% seen once; the top ten hold about an eighth. This sample stems from a study of identical twins. The CDR3 length is 18 residues. Between the trimmed V and J ends, which lost 1 base and 4 bases, there was a span of 17 bases. Germline CDR1 SGHAT, CDR2 FQNNGV. These records were also assigned to another study, of T cells expressing NK-cell markers.

This sequence originates from a woman younger than 35 in good health. The sample consisted of PBMCs. This chain joins TRBV11-2 and TRBJ2-6, with D unclear. The DNA for the CDR3 is TGTGCCAGCAGCTTAGGAGGAAAGGTTCTTACAGGGGCCAACGTCCTGACTTTC. Protein product: CASSLGGKVLTGANVLTF.